Listed here is a single TCR beta chain. Its antigen is undetermined. A much larger clone is a single base away; this may be a read error. Together with a sample-barcoded 5' primer, a J-beta primer mix was included in a second PCR lasting roughly 6 to 12 cycles. The authors tagged each cDNA molecule using a template-switch adaptor with 12 random nucleotides. TCRdb fed the 5' RACE reads into MiXCR, producing one record per CDR3 protein. The table records 600,000 or so distinct CDR3 sequences, approximately 30% of them present only once. This record belongs to a study of blood T cells in healthy people across ages. The CDR3 consists of 15 residues. Study results and caveats: The donors' CMV status was not determined, possibly confounding changes in expanded clonotypes.

The sample comprised blood. The TCR originated in an elderly woman in good health. The chain couples TRBV12-3 or TRBV12-4 to TRBJ2-1; maybe TRBD1 (6 bases). The J call may be mistaken, given a closer DNA end match to TRBJ2-7. The CDR3 DNA reads TGTGCCAGCCAAGTGGGTGGGGGCTCCTACAATGAGCAGTACTTC. Its translation: CASQVGGGSYNEQYF.